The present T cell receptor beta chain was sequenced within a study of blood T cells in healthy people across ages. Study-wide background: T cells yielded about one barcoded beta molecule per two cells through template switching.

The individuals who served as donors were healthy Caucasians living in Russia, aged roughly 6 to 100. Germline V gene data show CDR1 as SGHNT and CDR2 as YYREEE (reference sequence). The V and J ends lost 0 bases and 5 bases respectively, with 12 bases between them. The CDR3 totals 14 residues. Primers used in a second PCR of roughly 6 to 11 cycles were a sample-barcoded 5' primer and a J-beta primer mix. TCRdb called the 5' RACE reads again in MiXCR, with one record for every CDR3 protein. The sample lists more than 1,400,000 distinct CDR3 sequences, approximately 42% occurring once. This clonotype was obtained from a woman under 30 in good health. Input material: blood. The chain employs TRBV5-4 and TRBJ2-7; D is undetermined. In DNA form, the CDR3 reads TGTGCCAGCAGCTTGGGGGTCTCCATCCACGAGCAGTACTTC. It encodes CASSLGVSIHEQYF. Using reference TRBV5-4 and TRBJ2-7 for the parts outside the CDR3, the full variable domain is ETGVTQSPTHLIKTRGQQVTLRCSSQSGHNTVSWYQQALGQGPQFIFQYYREEENGRGNFPPRFSGLQFPNYSSELNVNALELDDSALYLCASSLGVSIHEQYFGPGTRLTVT.